The clone carrying this T cell receptor (beta chain) has only a few counts. The data were obtained in a study of blood T cell repertoires in COVID-19. Study context: Samples came from the United States, Italy and Spain, spanning acute and convalescent COVID-19. Sources were T cells, B-cell-depleted T cells, or PBMCs; the material itself was cDNA or gDNA.

The V and J ends lost 5 bases and 6 bases, in that order; junction bases with no gene match: 6. From germline, CDR1 is SGHNT and CDR2 YENEEA. CDR3 length: 16 amino acids. Per the study methods: From reference gene primer amplification, estimates of nucleated cell counts were derived. This table comes from immunoSEQ multiplex PCR, and its TCRdb copy is limited to in-frame clones, with some not included. Clone size and the V and J calls come from that table; the DNA yielded D and trimming. Seen here are approximately 100,000 clones, approximately 92% observed once, and the top ten hold more than 5%. V usage is TRBV11-3 and J usage is TRBJ2-1; 14 positions match TRBD2. Sequencing input: peripheral blood. The clonotype comes from a man in his fifties with active COVID-19. The CDR3 DNA sequence: TGTGCCAGCAGCCGTGGGACTAGCGGGAGAGTCAATGAGCAGTTCTTC. Its protein product is CASSRGTSGRVNEQFF. Looking up the rest from reference TRBV11-3 and TRBJ2-1 gives the full variable domain: EAGVVQSPRYKIIEKKQPVAFWCNPISGHNTLYWYLQNLGQGPELLIRYENEEAVDDSQLPKDRFSAERLKGVDSTLKIQPAELGDSAVYLCASSRGTSGRVNEQFFGPGTRLTVL.